The present T cell receptor beta chain was sequenced within a study of cytomegalovirus exposure and HLA in healthy donors. Findings and limits, study-wide: Most TCR sequences were seen very rarely across donors, but some public TCRs occurred in many. The authors enumerated under 200 TCR beta chains as linked to cytomegalovirus.

CDR1 is MDHEN, CDR2 SYDVKM, per germline. V was shortened by 2 bases and J by 4 bases, with 11 bases between the two germline ends. The CDR3 consists of 14 residues. PCR used 60 Vbeta primers and 13 Jbeta primers. The method was immunoSEQ multiplex PCR; TCRdb's version includes in-frame clones alone and lacks a portion of them. This sample yields about 160,000 clones, of which around 78% are seen a single time; approximately 3% belongs to the top ten. Worth noting for this clone: What it binds is not known.

The source of this sequence is a woman in her 40s in good health and CMV-seronegative. The V and J genes are TRBV28 and TRBJ1-1; TRBD1 is a possible D gene (5 bases). Sequencing was carried out using PBMCs. The CDR3 is CASSLAGLRTEAFF. The CDR3 DNA is TGTGCCAGCAGTTTAGCAGGGTTGCGCACTGAAGCTTTCTTT.